This T cell receptor beta chain was documented in a study of tumor-infiltrating lymphocytes in primary liver carcinoma. Germline V lookup: CDR1 MDHEN, CDR2 SYDVKM. Trimming took 3 bases from V and 7 from J, leaving 16 bases between them. This CDR3 is built from 15 residues. Blood RNA came from unsorted whole blood; germline DNA was also extracted. The table lists this clonotype with many counts. Starting from approximately 470 ng of total RNA, TCR beta cDNA was produced with a primer in the constant region. Modified slightly, ARM-PCR produced TCR beta libraries over three nested multiplex PCR rounds. The study ran its first two PCR rounds for roughly 10 cycles each, using TRBV1-TRBV30 forward primers and a C-beta reverse primer. Using its own MiXCR run on the multiplex PCR reads, TCRdb lists one record per CDR3 protein. Of 200,000 or so distinct CDR3 sequences in the sample, around three fifths were seen once.

This clonotype was sampled from a woman in her sixties or seventies with primary liver carcinoma and hepatitis B virus infection. Sequencing was done on a sample of peripheral blood. The genes are TRBV28 and TRBJ1-5, with D possibly TRBD1 on 5 matching bases. DNA of the CDR3: TGTGCCAGCAGTTTTAGTTTGACAGTTAGCCAGCCCCAGCATTTT. Amino acids: CASSFSLTVSQPQHF.